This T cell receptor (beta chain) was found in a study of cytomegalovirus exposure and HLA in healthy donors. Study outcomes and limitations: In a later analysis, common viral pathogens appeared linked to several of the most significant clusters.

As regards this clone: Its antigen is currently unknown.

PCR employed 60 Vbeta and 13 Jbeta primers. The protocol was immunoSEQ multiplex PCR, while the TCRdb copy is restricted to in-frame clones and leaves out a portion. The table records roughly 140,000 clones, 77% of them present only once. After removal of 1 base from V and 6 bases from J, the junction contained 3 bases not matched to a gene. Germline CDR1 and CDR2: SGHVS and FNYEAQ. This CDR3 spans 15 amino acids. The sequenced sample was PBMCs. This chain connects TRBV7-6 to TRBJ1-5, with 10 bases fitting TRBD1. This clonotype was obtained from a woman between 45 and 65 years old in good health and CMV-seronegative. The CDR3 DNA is TGTGCCAGCAGCTTAGGGGACAGGGGAGGTCAGCCCCAGCATTTT. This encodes CASSLGDRGGQPQHF.